The rows below give T cell receptor beta chains drawn from one sample of a study of T cell repertoires in cytomegalovirus infection. TCRdb ran MiXCR on the reads and lists one entry per CDR3 protein. This table holds about 530,000 distinct CDR3 sequences, approximately 26% found once. Material for sequencing was PBMCs. These receptors originate from a human donor in good health (CMV status not recorded). Some clones in this sample may be carry-over from other donors' samples. The CDR3 runs from the conserved cysteine through the conserved F or W. A D gene is named only where the DNA matches it firmly. A clone size is listed for some rows: how often the clone was seen (once, few, many), or a class if it is expanded.

v_call: TRBV4-3
d_call: .
clone_size: .
j_call: TRBJ1-1
cdr3_nt: TGCGCCAGCAGCCAGGGTATGAGTTCTGAAGCTTTCTTT
cdr3_aa: CASSQGMSSEAFF

v_call: TRBV7-2
d_call: .
clone_size: .
j_call: TRBJ2-1
cdr3_nt: TGTGCCAGCAGCTCGTACTCCGAGCAGTTCTTC
cdr3_aa: CASSSYSEQFF

v_call: TRBV7-2
d_call: TRBD1
clone_size: many
j_call: TRBJ1-1
cdr3_nt: TGTGCCAGCAGCGCACAGGGGGGCCCGAACACTGAAGCTTTCTTT
cdr3_aa: CASSAQGGPNTEAFF

v_call: TRBV7-6
d_call: TRBD2
clone_size: .
j_call: TRBJ2-7
cdr3_nt: TGTGCCAGCAGCTTAGAGTCTAGCGGGAGGCCCAGCTCCTACGAGCAGTACTTC
cdr3_aa: CASSLESSGRPSSYEQYF

v_call: TRBV7-8
d_call: .
clone_size: few
j_call: TRBJ2-7
cdr3_nt: TGTGCTGACAGTGGGGTTCCCTACGAGCAGTACTTC
cdr3_aa: CADSGVPYEQYF

v_call: TRBV6-1
d_call: TRBD2
clone_size: few
j_call: TRBJ2-3
cdr3_nt: TGTGCCAGCATGCGAAGGCTAGCGGGAGTCTGGGATACGCAGTATTTT
cdr3_aa: CASMRRLAGVWDTQYF

v_call: TRBV19
d_call: TRBD2
clone_size: .
j_call: TRBJ2-3
cdr3_nt: TGTGCCAGTAGTATATGGCTAGCGGGGGCCACAGATACGCAGTATTTT
cdr3_aa: CASSIWLAGATDTQYF

v_call: TRBV20-1
d_call: TRBD1
clone_size: few
j_call: TRBJ1-5
cdr3_nt: TGCAGTGCGAGGGCGCCAGGGGGATCGGGAAATCAGCCCCAGCATTTT
cdr3_aa: CSARAPGGSGNQPQHF

v_call: TRBV7-2
d_call: .
clone_size: many
j_call: TRBJ2-3
cdr3_nt: TGTGCCAGCAGCTCTTACCCCACAGATACGCAGTATTTT
cdr3_aa: CASSSYPTDTQYF

v_call: TRBV6-1
d_call: .
clone_size: .
j_call: TRBJ2-1
cdr3_nt: TGTGCCAGCACCCATTCGGGGAACAATGAGCAGTTCTTC
cdr3_aa: CASTHSGNNEQFF

v_call: TRBV7-3
d_call: TRBD1
clone_size: few
j_call: TRBJ2-3
cdr3_nt: TGTGCCAGCAGCTACCAGGGGGCACGCACAGATACGCAGTATTTT
cdr3_aa: CASSYQGARTDTQYF

v_call: TRBV27
d_call: TRBD1
clone_size: .
j_call: TRBJ1-2
cdr3_nt: TGTGCCAGCCTAAACAGGACAGGGGGCTACACCTTC
cdr3_aa: CASLNRTGGYTF

v_call: TRBV11-2
d_call: .
clone_size: .
j_call: TRBJ1-4
cdr3_nt: TGTGCCAGCAACGAACTGGCAGGTCGGGAAAAACTGTTTTTT
cdr3_aa: CASNELAGREKLFF

v_call: TRBV7-6
d_call: .
clone_size: many
j_call: TRBJ2-1
cdr3_nt: TGTGCCAGCAGCTTAGTCCCAGGGGAAAATGAGCAGTTCTTC
cdr3_aa: CASSLVPGENEQFF

v_call: TRBV20-1
d_call: TRBD1
clone_size: .
j_call: TRBJ1-6
cdr3_nt: TGCAGTGCTCAGGACAGGGGAAATTCACCCCTCCACTTT
cdr3_aa: CSAQDRGNSPLHF

v_call: TRBV30
d_call: .
clone_size: .
j_call: TRBJ2-3
cdr3_nt: TGTGCCTGGAGTGTCGGGGAGACAGATACGCAGTATTTT
cdr3_aa: CAWSVGETDTQYF

v_call: TRBV15
d_call: .
clone_size: .
j_call: TRBJ1-6
cdr3_nt: TGTGCCACCAGCAGAGCGTCTCCCTATAATTCACCCCTCCACTTT
cdr3_aa: CATSRASPYNSPLHF

v_call: TRBV4-1
d_call: .
clone_size: .
j_call: TRBJ2-1
cdr3_nt: TGCGCCAGCAGCCAAGCGTCGAGGTTCTCCTACAGTGAGCAGTTCTTC
cdr3_aa: CASSQASRFSYSEQFF

v_call: TRBV15
d_call: .
clone_size: .
j_call: TRBJ1-4
cdr3_nt: TGTGCCACCAGCAGAGGGGACCAAACTAATGAAAAACTGTTTTTT
cdr3_aa: CATSRGDQTNEKLFF

v_call: TRBV5-7
d_call: .
clone_size: few
j_call: TRBJ2-1
cdr3_nt: TGTGCCAGCAGCCCGACCCGAGAGCAGTTCTTC
cdr3_aa: CASSPTREQFF

v_call: TRBV20-1
d_call: .
clone_size: few
j_call: TRBJ2-7
cdr3_nt: TGCAGTGCTGACCCTTCCGCGGGACAATCCTACGAGCAGTACTTC
cdr3_aa: CSADPSAGQSYEQYF

v_call: TRBV7-2
d_call: TRBD2
clone_size: many
j_call: TRBJ2-3
cdr3_nt: TGTGCCAGCAGCGAAAGACTAGCGGGTCTTGCAGATACGCAGTATTTT
cdr3_aa: CASSERLAGLADTQYF

v_call: TRBV6-2/TRBV6-3
d_call: .
clone_size: .
j_call: TRBJ2-1
cdr3_nt: TGTGCCAGCAGTTATCAAGGGGGAAGTTTCTACAATGAGCAGTTCTTC
cdr3_aa: CASSYQGGSFYNEQFF

v_call: TRBV6-5
d_call: .
clone_size: .
j_call: TRBJ2-1
cdr3_nt: TGTGCCAGCAGTTCCCGAGTAGACAATGAGCAGTTCTTC
cdr3_aa: CASSSRVDNEQFF

v_call: TRBV19
d_call: .
clone_size: .
j_call: TRBJ1-4
cdr3_nt: TGTGCCAGTAGCCAACCCAGGGGTGCTAATGAAAAACTGTTTTTT
cdr3_aa: CASSQPRGANEKLFF

v_call: TRBV7-2
d_call: .
clone_size: many
j_call: TRBJ1-1
cdr3_nt: TGTGCCGGGGGAGGGACTAGTAACTCTGAAGCTTTCTTT
cdr3_aa: CAGGGTSNSEAFF

v_call: TRBV19
d_call: TRBD2
clone_size: .
j_call: TRBJ2-1
cdr3_nt: TGTGCCAGTAGTCCCGGGACTAGCTTCAACTATGAGCAGTTCTTC
cdr3_aa: CASSPGTSFNYEQFF

v_call: TRBV10-3
d_call: TRBD1
clone_size: .
j_call: TRBJ1-5
cdr3_nt: TGTGCCATCAGTGACTCCGACAGGGGCTACAATCAGCCCCAGCATTTT
cdr3_aa: CAISDSDRGYNQPQHF

v_call: TRBV20-1
d_call: TRBD2
clone_size: .
j_call: TRBJ2-5
cdr3_nt: TGCAGTGCTAGAGACAACTCGGGACTAGCGTTGACCCAGTACTTC
cdr3_aa: CSARDNSGLALTQYF

v_call: TRBV7-3
d_call: TRBD2
clone_size: .
j_call: TRBJ2-3
cdr3_nt: TGTGCCAGCAGCCCTAGTTTTGGGACTAGCGGGGTTAGCACAGATACGCAGTATTTT
cdr3_aa: CASSPSFGTSGVSTDTQYF

v_call: TRBV9
d_call: TRBD2
clone_size: .
j_call: TRBJ2-5
cdr3_nt: TGTGCCAGCAGCGTAGCAGCGGGAGATGAGACCCAGTACTTC
cdr3_aa: CASSVAAGDETQYF

v_call: TRBV7-2
d_call: .
clone_size: .
j_call: TRBJ2-7
cdr3_nt: TGTGCCAGCAGCGTCAGCGGTTCCTACGAGCAGTACTTC
cdr3_aa: CASSVSGSYEQYF

v_call: TRBV4-1
d_call: .
clone_size: .
j_call: TRBJ2-1
cdr3_nt: TGCGCCAGCAGCCCTCGCCTCCAACAGGTTAGCTACAATGAGCAGTTCTTC
cdr3_aa: CASSPRLQQVSYNEQFF

v_call: TRBV19
d_call: TRBD2
clone_size: .
j_call: TRBJ2-1
cdr3_nt: TGTGCCAGTAGTGTACTAGCGTTTGATGAGCAGTTCTTC
cdr3_aa: CASSVLAFDEQFF

v_call: TRBV19
d_call: .
clone_size: .
j_call: TRBJ1-1
cdr3_nt: TGTGCCAGTAGCACCACAGGTGCTCAGAACACTGAAGCTTTCTTT
cdr3_aa: CASSTTGAQNTEAFF

v_call: TRBV7-2
d_call: .
clone_size: many
j_call: TRBJ2-2
cdr3_nt: TGTGCCAGCAGCTCACGCCGTACCCGACCGAACACCGGGGAGCTGTTTTTT
cdr3_aa: CASSSRRTRPNTGELFF

v_call: TRBV7-9
d_call: .
clone_size: .
j_call: TRBJ1-1
cdr3_nt: TGTGCCAGCAGCGCGAGGACAGTAGAGAACACTGAAGCTTTCTTT
cdr3_aa: CASSARTVENTEAFF

v_call: TRBV7-9
d_call: TRBD1
clone_size: .
j_call: TRBJ2-7
cdr3_nt: TGTGCCAGCAGCCCGGACAGGGGGGCTAACGAGCAGTACTTC
cdr3_aa: CASSPDRGANEQYF

v_call: TRBV7-3
d_call: .
clone_size: many
j_call: TRBJ2-2
cdr3_nt: .
cdr3_aa: CASSSFGAGELFF

v_call: TRBV20-1
d_call: TRBD1
clone_size: .
j_call: TRBJ1-2
cdr3_nt: TGCAGTGCAGACCTTACTCCGGGACAGGGTGACTATGGCTACACCTTC
cdr3_aa: CSADLTPGQGDYGYTF

v_call: TRBV7-9
d_call: TRBD2
clone_size: .
j_call: TRBJ2-5
cdr3_nt: TGTGCCAGCAGCTTAGATGCCGTTAGAGCGGGACGTTCTCTACAAGAGACCCAGTACTTC
cdr3_aa: CASSLDAVRAGRSLQETQYF